These 8 T cell receptor beta chains came from one sample sequenced in a study of shared clonotypes between healthy human individuals (dated by TCRdb to about 2020). Library construction relied on the immunoSEQ multiplex PCR assay. Here the immuneACCESS table is served through TCRdb, limited to in-frame sequences with V and J called. Missing clones are a known gap in these copies; in checked studies unresolved V genes cover under half, and the rest lacks a known reason. The sample data list about 710,000 clones, and around 70% of these were observed just once. Roughly 1.8% of the sample is held by the ten biggest clonotypes. The source material was memory CD4+ T cells sorted from blood. This specimen's cell subset or site label, interpreted: CD45RA-negative fraction. These TCRs come from a woman between 25 and 40 years old in good health.

This clone was counted many times. The V gene is TRBV29-1, the J gene TRBJ1-1; 9 positions match TRBD1. The germline V gene encodes CDR1 SQVTM and CDR2 ANQGSEA. The CDR3 contains 13 residues. V dropped 0 bases and J dropped 10; count of bases not matched to a gene: 6. As DNA, the CDR3 is TGCAGCGTTGAAGAAAATACGGGACAGGGAGCTTTCTTT. It is translated as CSVEENTGQGAFF.

The chain carries TRBV14 and TRBJ2-3, with D unresolved. Germline V gene lookup returns CDR1 SGHDN and CDR2 FVKESK. Trimming stripped 1 base from V and 4 bases from J, with 12 bases between. The length of the CDR3 is 15 residues. CDR3 DNA: TGTGCCAGCAGCCAAGTGGGTATTAGCCCAGATACGCAGTATTTT. Its protein product is CASSQVGISPDTQYF.

The chain joins TRBV18 to TRBJ1-5; a possible D gene is TRBD1 (5 bases). The CDR3 is 15 residues long. Between the trimmed V and J ends, which lost 1 base and 7 bases, there was a span of 14 bases. Germline CDR1 KGHSH, CDR2 LQKENI. In nucleotides, the CDR3 is TGTGCCAGCTCACCACTCCGAGGGGTGGAGCAGCCCCAGCATTTT. Its protein product is CASSPLRGVEQPQHF.

Of note for this clone: Additional DNA sequences in this sample encode the identical CDR3. The V and J genes are TRBV2 and TRBJ2-1; no firm D call. The CDR3 is 12 amino acids. V was cut by 6 bases and J by 8 bases, with 11 bases left in between. CDR1 and CDR2 from the germline V gene are SNHLY and FYNNEI. The CDR3 sequence is CASRDLAHEQFF. CDR3 bases: TGTGCCAGCAGAGACCTGGCGCATGAGCAGTTCTTC.

This chain connects TRBV9 to TRBJ2-5; 7 nucleotides align to TRBD1. Germline trimming cut 3 bases from V and 3 bases from J; bases unmatched to any gene: 2. The V gene's germline CDR1 is SGDLS and CDR2 YYNGEE. This CDR3 region has 13 residues. CDR3 coding DNA: TGTGCCAGCAGCGAGGGGACAGAAGAGACCCAGTACTTC. This sequence encodes CASSEGTEETQYF.

This clone appeared once. The chain combines TRBV18 with TRBJ2-3; 7 nucleotides match TRBD2. Germline V gene lookup returns CDR1 KGHSH and CDR2 LQKENI. The CDR3 totals 16 residues. The V gene end was trimmed by 5 bases and the J gene end by 1 base; junction bases not matched to a gene: 9. CDR3 coding DNA: TGTGCCAGCTCAGCACGAGGGAGCGGGGGCACAGATACGCAGTATTTT. Protein sequence: CASSARGSGGTDTQYF.

This clone was counted once. The chain combines TRBV6-5 with TRBJ1-1; D perhaps matches TRBD1 (5 bases). The V end was cut by 6 bases, the J end by 1 base, with 9 bases between. The CDR3 spans 13 residues. Germline loops: CDR1 MNHEY, CDR2 SVGAGI. The CDR3 bases are TGTGCCAGCAGGATGAGGGGGAACACTGAAGCTTTCTTT. Amino acids: CASRMRGNTEAFF.

The sample holds one count of this clone. V and J are TRBV4-1 and TRBJ2-1, with no clear D. The CDR3 is made up of 17 amino acids. Trimming removed 1 base from V and 3 bases from J, with 16 bases in between. Germline V lookup: CDR1 MGHRA, CDR2 YSYEKL. The CDR3 reads CASSQVGRTRNYNEQFF. CDR3 nucleotides: TGCGCCAGCAGCCAAGTCGGGCGAACTCGAAACTACAATGAGCAGTTCTTC.